Below are 22 T cell receptor beta chains sequenced from a single sample in a study of beta chain features in type 1 diabetes. General observations from the study: Researchers report that Type 1 diabetes patients had moderately but significantly shorter TCRB CDR3s across all four CD4+ subsets.

Expressed TCRB transcripts got sequenced, as all isolated RNA was reverse transcribed. Using immunoSEQ multiplex PCR, the repertoire was profiled, and TCRdb retains in-frame clones only, with some absent. Altogether approximately 360,000 clones are present, over 10% being singletons, with the ten largest covering about 0.01%. Their specific antigens are unknown. The sample was naive CD4+ T cells from blood. The receptors originated from a woman between 18 and 29 years old with type 1 diabetes.

This clone has just a few counts. J is TRBJ2-1 and V is TRBV27; 10 positions match TRBD2. Germline V gene sequence: CDR1 MNHEY, CDR2 SMNVEV (reference sequence). The CDR3 length is 16 residues. Losses at the gene ends were 10 bases for V and 2 bases for J; bases not matched to a gene: 11. The CDR3 nucleotides are TGTGCCACCTCTATCGTAGCGGGAGGAACCTACAATGAGCAGTTCTTC. It encodes CATSIVAGGTYNEQFF.

J is TRBJ2-7 and V is TRBV7-6; a weak D match, TRBD2 (6 bases). There are 18 residues in the CDR3. Deletions cut 0 bases from V and 3 bases from J, with 21 bases between. CDR1 is SGHVS and CDR2 is FNYEAQ in the germline V gene. The CDR3 bases are TGTGCCAGCAGCTTAGCCCGTACGTCCGGGACTGGAGACTACGAGCAGTACTTC. It is translated as CASSLARTSGTGDYEQYF.

This clone was seen only a few times. V usage is TRBV7-2 and J usage is TRBJ2-7; 7 nucleotides match TRBD1. The CDR3 runs to 15 residues. The germline V gene encodes CDR1 SGHTA and CDR2 FQGNSA. V was pared by 3 bases and J by 0 bases, with 5 bases of the junction left unmatched. The CDR3 DNA follows: TGTGCCAGCAGCTTTGTTCGGGACAGCTCCTACGAGCAGTACTTC. It translates to CASSFVRDSSYEQYF.

This clone was seen only a few times. This chain uses TRBV19 with TRBJ1-5, with D perhaps matching TRBD1 (6 bases). Trimming left V 9 bases short and J 0 bases short, with 15 bases between. CDR1 LNHDA and CDR2 SQIVND come from the germline V gene (reference sequence). The CDR3 is 15 amino acids. Here the CDR3 reads CASRPYRDSNQPQHF. CDR3 sequence (DNA): TGTGCCAGCAGACCTTACAGGGATAGCAATCAGCCCCAGCATTTT.

Only one count was recorded for this clone. The gene calls are TRBV5-1 and TRBJ2-2; weak D call: TRBD2 (6 bases). The V end lost 4 bases, the J end lost 4 bases, and 14 bases lay between the germline ends. Germline CDR1 and CDR2: SGHRS and YFSETQ. This CDR3 has 15 residues. The CDR3 DNA reads as TGCGCCAGCAGCGACCAGCGGGCGGGCACCGGGGAGCTGTTTTTT. Translated, it gives CASSDQRAGTGELFF.

In its sample, this clone was seen a few times. V gene TRBV18 combines with J gene TRBJ1-1, with unresolved D. The CDR3 sequence is 12 residues long. CDR1 is KGHSH and CDR2 is LQKENI in the germline V gene. V was pared by 8 bases and J by 0 bases, with 7 bases between. CDR3 residues: CASLLLNTEAFF. DNA of the CDR3: TGTGCCAGCCTCCTGTTGAACACTGAAGCTTTCTTT.

This chain links TRBV19 with TRBJ2-7; D is unclear. Per germline, CDR1 LNHDA and CDR2 SQIVND (reference sequence). This CDR3 contains 15 residues. V was shortened by 4 bases and J by 7 bases, with 20 bases between the two germline ends. The DNA for the CDR3 is TGTGCCAGTAGTAAACAAGGAGCAGTAGTCATGGAGCAGTACTTC. This codes for CASSKQGAVVMEQYF.

V and J are TRBV7-9 and TRBJ2-7; no firm D call. Trimming shortened V by 5 bases and J by 2 bases, and 7 bases separated the two germline ends. In germline, CDR1 is SEHNR, CDR2 FQNEAQ (reference sequence). This CDR3 spans 12 amino acids. In DNA, the CDR3 is TGTGCCAGCAGCCCGGTCCCCTACGAGCAGTACTTC. Translated: CASSPVPYEQYF.

This clone was seen a few times. The rearrangement joins TRBV29-1 to TRBJ1-2, with 7 bases fitting TRBD1. With 4 bases clipped from V and 3 bases from J, the junction kept 8 bases outside the gene matches. Germline CDR1 SQVTM, CDR2 ANQGSEA. The CDR3 is 14 residues long. For the CDR3, the DNA is TGCAGCGTTGCCCCGGGACAGTCAGACTATGGCTACACCTTC. Translating gives CSVAPGQSDYGYTF. The variable domain in full, with the rest retrieved from reference TRBV29-1 and TRBJ1-2, is SAVISQKPSRDICQRGTSLTIQCQVDSQVTMMFWYRQQPGQSLTLIATANQGSEATYESGFVIDKFPISRPNLTFSTLTVSNMSPEDSSIYLCSVAPGQSDYGYTFGSGTRLTVV.

This clone has more than one count but fewer than ten. This chain links TRBV27 with TRBJ1-4; D perhaps matches TRBD1 (6 bases). Germline V gene lookup returns CDR1 MNHEY and CDR2 SMNVEV (reference sequence). Trimming removed 5 bases at V and 5 bases at J, with 15 bases between. This CDR3 has 15 residues. CDR3 protein: CASSPGTISNEKLFF. The DNA of the CDR3 is TGTGCCAGCAGTCCCGGGACAATCTCGAATGAAAAACTGTTTTTT. The whole variable domain, filled in from reference TRBV27 and TRBJ1-4, reads EAQVTQNPRYLITVTGKKLTVTCSQNMNHEYMSWYRQDPGLGLRQIYYSMNVEVTDKGDVPEGYKVSRKEKRNFPLILESPSPNQTSLYFCASSPGTISNEKLFFGSGTQLSVL.

The chain carries TRBV11-2 and TRBJ1-4; D remains unclear. V was cut by 5 bases and J by 5 bases, with 9 bases left in between. CDR1 and CDR2 from the germline V gene are SGHAT and FQNNGV. The CDR3 runs 13 residues. The CDR3 coding sequence is TGTGCCAGCAGCCCCGACAAGAATGAAAAACTGTTTTTT. Amino acid sequence: CASSPDKNEKLFF.

The chain has TRBV18 and TRBJ1-2; D is undetermined. The length of the CDR3 is 14 residues. Germline loops: CDR1 KGHSH, CDR2 LQKENI. V lost 3 bases, J lost 2 bases, and 10 bases lay in between. The DNA of the CDR3 is TGTGCCAGCTCACCGCAGGATTCAAACTATGGCTACACCTTC. This translates into CASSPQDSNYGYTF.

Comment on this clone: No conserved phenylalanine or tryptophan ends this CDR3, so it is likely a read error. The J gene is TRBJ1-6, the V gene TRBV7-9; 10 positions agree with TRBD1. CDR3 length: 16 residues. V was pared by 4 bases and J by 6 bases, with 6 bases of the junction left unmatched. Germline-derived CDR1 and CDR2 are SEHNR and FQNEAQ (reference sequence). The CDR3 sequence: CASSSRDRGLNSPLHV. CDR3 sequence (DNA): TGTGCCAGCAGCTCCCGGGACAGGGGCCTTAATTCACCCCTCCACGTT.

The genes are TRBV28 and TRBJ1-1; D might be TRBD1 (5 bases). The CDR3 runs 12 residues. Germline assignment: CDR1 MDHEN and CDR2 SYDVKM. Between the trimmed V and J ends, which lost 9 bases and 6 bases, there was a span of 14 bases. The CDR3 DNA is TGTGCCAGTATTGAACGGGGGGCTGAAGCTTTCTTT. Translated, it gives CASIERGAEAFF.

The CDR3 protein is CATEGSSYEQYF. CDR3 bases: TGTGCCACGGAGGGAAGCTCCTACGAGCAGTACTTC. The J gene is TRBJ2-7, the V gene TRBV10-3; maybe TRBD2 (6 bases). V lost 10 bases and J lost 0, with 10 bases in between. CDR3 length: 12 amino acids. CDR1 is ENHRY and CDR2 is SYGVKD in the germline V gene.

V is TRBV27 and J is TRBJ1-1; no clear D gene. This CDR3 contains 13 residues. Germline assignment: CDR1 MNHEY and CDR2 SMNVEV (reference sequence). V lost 6 bases, J lost 1 base, and 9 bases lay in between. The DNA for the CDR3 is TGTGCCAGCAGCGTGACATCGAACACTGAAGCTTTCTTT. It encodes CASSVTSNTEAFF.

This clone was detected a few times. This sequence joins TRBV27 and TRBJ2-2; no reliable D call. The CDR3 has 12 amino acids. The V and J ends lost 5 bases and 6 bases respectively, with 7 bases between them. The germline gives CDR1 MNHEY, CDR2 SMNVEV (reference sequence). For the CDR3, the DNA is TGTGCCAGCAGTCGAGAAGCCGGGGAGCTGTTTTTT. As protein: CASSREAGELFF.

This sequence joins TRBV30 and TRBJ1-2, with 12 bases fitting TRBD1. The CDR3 covers 18 residues. The J segment lost 8 bases and the V segment lost 3 bases, leaving 19 bases of the junction unmatched. CDR1 and CDR2 (germline): GTSNPN, SVGIG (reference sequence). DNA for the CDR3: TGTGCCTGGAGACCGGATCCGGGACAGGGGGCCGAGTCCTCAGGCTACACCTTC. Translating gives CAWRPDPGQGAESSGYTF. The whole variable domain, filled in from reference TRBV30 and TRBJ1-2, reads SQTIHQWPATLVQPVGSPLSLECTVEGTSNPNLYWYRQAAGRGLQLLFYSVGIGQISSEVPQNLSASRPQDRQFILSSKKLLLSDSGFYLCAWRPDPGQGAESSGYTFGSGTRLTVV.

This clone was found a few times. This chain connects TRBV18 to TRBJ2-2; 7 bases line up with TRBD2. J was trimmed by 2 bases and V by 3 bases; bases with no gene match: 3. The V gene's germline CDR1 is KGHSH and CDR2 LQKENI. This CDR3 spans 15 amino acids. The CDR3 is CASSPGTTNTGELFF. The CDR3 region has the DNA TGTGCCAGCTCACCGGGGACTACCAACACCGGGGAGCTGTTTTTT.

This clone appeared a few times. The rearrangement uses TRBV29-1 and TRBJ1-4; a weak D match, TRBD1 (5 bases). Trimming shortened V by 4 bases and J by 8 bases, and 14 bases separated the two germline ends. CDR1 is SQVTM and CDR2 is ANQGSEA in the germline V gene. The CDR3 is made up of 13 amino acids. For the CDR3, the DNA is TGCAGCGTTGGCCGCAGGGAGGAGGAAAAACTGTTTTTT. It translates to CSVGRREEEKLFF.

This clone was observed a few times. Here the CDR3 reads CASSPPVQGELREAFF. The DNA of the CDR3 is TGTGCCAGCAGCCCCCCCGTGCAGGGGGAACTTCGTGAAGCTTTCTTT. This rearrangement joins TRBV7-2 to TRBJ1-1, with TRBD1 matching over 7 bases. Unmatched junction bases numbered 16, after V lost 5 bases and J lost 7 bases. The CDR3 is 16 amino acids. CDR1 and CDR2 (germline): SGHTA, FQGNSA.

This clone was counted between two and nine times. The rearrangement links TRBV2 to TRBJ2-7; D may be TRBD2 (6 bases). The CDR3 length is 13 residues. Trimming left V 10 bases short and J 6 bases short, with 19 bases between. Germline lookup yields CDR1 SNHLY and CDR2 FYNNEI. The CDR3 DNA follows: TGTGCCACCGAAAGGGATGTAGCGGCCGAGCAGTACTTC. Protein sequence: CATERDVAAEQYF.